Sequencing of this T cell receptor (beta chain) was carried out in a study of blood T cell repertoires in COVID-19. Study overall: T cells, B-cell-depleted T cells, or PBMCs provided the cDNA or gDNA that served as material.

CDR1 SNHLY and CDR2 FYNNEI come from the germline V gene. After removal of 4 bases from V and 8 bases from J, the junction contained 10 bases not matched to a gene. This CDR3 comprises 14 residues. In the study's own analysis: Counts of nucleated cells, estimated from reference gene primer amplification, were obtained. Measured with immunoSEQ multiplex PCR; TCRdb has only the in-frame clones, and not every one. The DNA was the basis for D and trimming; V, J and clone size are from that table. Of tens of thousands of clones in the sample, approximately 80% are singletons; the top ten hold 8.5% to 9%. There are a few counts of this clone.

Sequences were obtained from peripheral blood. The V call is TRBV2, the J call TRBJ1-2; 7 positions agree with TRBD1. This clonotype was sampled from a man in his 70s with active or convalescent COVID-19. DNA of the CDR3: TGTGCCAGCAGTGGTAGACAGGGATCTTGGGGCTACACCTTC. Translated: CASSGRQGSWGYTF.